This T cell receptor beta chain was recorded in a study of T cells in Graves' hyperthyroidism and ophthalmopathy. The V gene's germline CDR1 is MGHRA and CDR2 YSYEKL. Trimming cost V 0 bases and J 4 bases, with 10 bases left between them. This CDR3 is 15 amino acids long. RNA transcripts provided the source from which TCR beta CDR3 regions were amplified. HTBI primers drove first-round RT-PCR of the TCR CDR3. From the multiplex PCR reads, TCRdb called clonotypes with MiXCR, one entry per CDR3 protein. This sample has about 260,000 distinct CDR3 sequences, with less than 20% found just once. This clonotype has only a few counts. Its antigen remains unknown. Study results and caveats: In blood, most of the thyroid clonotypes expanded above 0.001 were also present.

J is TRBJ2-1 and V is TRBV4-1; no firm D call. Input material: blood. This receptor was identified in a woman in her late teens or twenties with Graves' ophthalmopathy. The CDR3 loop reads CASSQEISSYNEQFF. CDR3 DNA: TGCGCCAGCAGCCAAGAAATCAGCTCATACAATGAGCAGTTCTTC.